These 10 T cell receptor beta chains were all obtained from the same sample, sequenced in a study of CDR3 diversity in severe acne. TCRdb used MiXCR to reprocess the PCR reads, holding one entry per CDR3 protein. This sample has fewer than 100,000 distinct CDR3 sequences, with 51% found just once. Sequencing was carried out using blood. All receptors come from a male donor in good health, without acne.

The CDR3 here is CASSLRTGEPYEQYF. Here the CDR3 DNA reads TGTGCCAGCAGCCTCCGGACAGGGGAGCCCTACGAGCAGTACTTC. The V and J genes are TRBV9 and TRBJ2-7; 9 nucleotides match TRBD1. Germline V CDR1 and CDR2: SGDLS, YYNGEE. The CDR3 has 15 amino acids. Losses at the gene ends were 4 bases for V and 2 bases for J; bases not matched to a gene: 7.

The genes are TRBV19 and TRBJ2-7; 12 positions match TRBD2. J was trimmed by 3 bases and V by 7 bases; bases with no gene match: 7. There are 15 residues in the CDR3. Germline CDR1 LNHDA, CDR2 SQIVND (reference sequence). CDR3 in DNA: TGTGCCAGTACTAGAACTAGCGGGGGGTACTACGAGCAGTACTTC. Its translation: CASTRTSGGYYEQYF.

This clonotype appeared many times. This rearrangement joins TRBV7-6 to TRBJ1-1; D gene unclear. CDR1 SGHVS and CDR2 FNYEAQ come from the germline V gene. Trimming cost V 5 bases and J 6 bases, with 7 bases left between them. The CDR3 runs 11 residues. The CDR3 region is CASSPGAEAFF. CDR3 nucleotide sequence: TGTGCCAGCAGCCCCGGCGCTGAAGCTTTCTTT.

In its sample, this clonotype is medium-sized. The chain has TRBV19 and TRBJ1-6; 9 nucleotides match TRBD1. Looked up from germline, CDR1 is LNHDA and CDR2 is SQIVND (reference sequence). The CDR3 is 14 amino acids. After removal of 8 bases from V and 10 bases from J, the junction contained 9 bases not matched to a gene. CDR3 in DNA: TGTGCCAGTTCCCCACAGGGGGCAAGGTCACCCCTCCACTTT. Residues: CASSPQGARSPLHF.

With regard to this clonotype: The final CDR3 position lacks the conserved phenylalanine or tryptophan, pointing to a likely read error. The limits of the CDR3 on the DNA are not certain, so only TCRdb's listed CDR3 is given. The chain combines TRBV27 with TRBJ2-5; the DNA was not used to check the table's D call, TRBD1. The germline V gene has CDR1 MNHEY and CDR2 SMNVEV (reference sequence). The CDR3 is 17 residues long, counting both termini. CDR3 amino acids: CASTRKGDSLYGYTFGS.

This clonotype was seen only a few times. As the CDR3 is not closed by the conserved phenylalanine or tryptophan, this likely results from a read error. This chain links TRBV6-6 with TRBJ1-2, with 8 bases matching TRBD1. Trimming removed 6 bases from V and 5 bases from J; junction bases left unmatched: 5. The CDR3 runs to 13 residues. Germline lookup yields CDR1 MNHNY and CDR2 SVGAGI (reference sequence). The CDR3 sequence: CASRVQGGYGYTL. In nucleotides, the CDR3 is TGTGCCAGCAGGGTACAGGGGGGGTATGGCTACACCCTC.

This clonotype was observed a handful of times. This could be a read error, since a much larger clone is one nucleotide away. The chain combines TRBV12-3 or TRBV12-4 with TRBJ1-2; D is unresolved. This CDR3 region has 14 residues. V shed 5 bases and J shed 4 bases, with 14 bases lying between them. This CDR3 reads CASSHASTSYGYTF. Here the CDR3 DNA reads TGTGCCAGCAGTCATGCGTCTACTAGCTATGGCTACACCTTC.

The chain couples TRBV2 to TRBJ2-7; unclear D gene. The CDR3 is 11 residues long. V shed 6 bases and J shed 2 bases, with 5 bases lying between them. The V gene's germline CDR1 is SNHLY and CDR2 FYNNEI. In DNA form, the CDR3 reads TGTGCCAGCAGGCAGACCTACGAGCAGTACTTC. Translated: CASRQTYEQYF.

This clonotype was seen only once. The chain has TRBV19 and TRBJ1-2, with D unclear. Looked up from germline, CDR1 is LNHDA and CDR2 is SQIVND (reference sequence). The CDR3 sequence is 14 residues long. Trimming shortened V by 4 bases and J by 3 bases, and 12 bases separated the two germline ends. The CDR3 DNA follows: TGTGCCAGTAGTACCATGGGGTTCTACTATGGCTACACCTTC. Residues: CASSTMGFYYGYTF.

This clonotype has ten or more counts. The chain couples TRBV7-9 to TRBJ2-1; 8 bases agree with TRBD1. The V segment lost 3 bases and the J segment 2 bases; nucleotides outside the gene matches: 0. CDR1 and CDR2 from the germline V gene are SEHNR and FQNEAQ (reference sequence). This CDR3 is built from 14 residues. The CDR3: CASSLDRAYNEQFF. The CDR3 DNA sequence: TGTGCCAGCAGCTTGGACAGGGCCTACAATGAGCAGTTCTTC. Complete variable domain (other parts from reference TRBV7-9 and TRBJ2-1): DTGVSQNPRHKITKRGQNVTFRCDPISEHNRLYWYRQTLGQGPEFLTYFQNEAQLEKSRLLSDRFSAERPKGSFSTLEIQRTEQGDSAMYLCASSLDRAYNEQFFGPGTRLTVL.